Here is one TCR beta chain with its context. Its specificity is unknown. V dropped 5 bases and J dropped 4 bases, with 7 bases sitting between them. This CDR3 has 12 amino acids. In germline, CDR1 is SNHLY, CDR2 FYNNEI. Generated by immunoSEQ multiplex PCR, the TCRdb table keeps only in-frame clones and is missing some. The sample yields hundreds of thousands of clones, less than 98% seen once. This record comes from a study of shared clonotypes between healthy human individuals. General study results and limits: Shared clonotypes across all four donors exceeded non-shared ones in generation probability.

Sequencing used naive CD4+ T cells sorted from blood. Sample subset: CD45RA+ positively selected. The sequence derives from a woman under 40 in good health. The V call is TRBV2, the J call TRBJ2-3, with D unresolved. CDR3 DNA: TGTGCCAGCAGTTATATGCCAGATACGCAGTATTTT. This codes for CASSYMPDTQYF.